The clone carrying this TCR beta chain was counted only a few times. This record belongs to a study of CD8+ T cells in alopecia areata. For the study at large: Tofacitinib lasted 6 to 18 months, then 6 months off drug.

Extracted from the samples, RNA was reverse transcribed into cDNA to serve as the sequencing template. The method was immunoSEQ multiplex PCR; TCRdb's version includes in-frame clones alone and lacks a portion of them. The sample contains fewer than 150,000 clones, roughly 60% of which appear only once. Described treatment: oral pan-JAK inhibitor, 5-10 mg twice daily. The CDR3 extends over 15 amino acids. With 1 base removed from V and 3 bases from J, the gap between germline ends came to 9 bases. Germline V gene data show CDR1 as SGHAT and CDR2 as FQNNGV. The specimen was CD8+ T cells sorted from blood, collected at week 4, from a patient treated with tofacitinib. The clonotype was recovered from a human donor with alopecia areata. The V gene is TRBV11-2, the J gene TRBJ1-4; D remains unclear. CDR3 sequence: CASSLVGSPNEKLFF. CDR3 in DNA: TGTGCCAGCAGCTTAGTTGGCAGCCCTAATGAAAAACTGTTTTTT.